This T cell receptor beta chain derives from a study of identical twins (TCRdb year 2016). Regarding the complete study: To test whether fetal clonotypes persist, the study used deep sequencing on TCR alpha and beta repertoires from monozygotic twins, unrelated adults of various ages, and cord blood. To rule out contamination, replicate twin experiments were performed at different times with different library preparation protocols.

What the study reported, not specific to this receptor: Compared with coincidental sharing between unrelated individuals, out-of-frame TCR alpha sequences shared between twins showed an excess of sequences with low generation probability. Invariant T cells such as MAIT and iNKT could partly confound zero-insertion analyses, although diverse VJ usage argued against such confounding for most clonotypes. Out-of-frame TCR alpha sharing in monozygotic twins was systematically underestimated by recombination models, whereas sharing between unrelated individuals was in agreement with the recombination models. Fewer insertions were carried by abundant cord blood beta clonotypes, a similar but weaker trend appeared in young adult naive repertoires, and no such trend appeared in memory repertoires. Because the same donors could not be followed over many years, conclusions were based on cross-sectional statistical analysis. The excess sharing between twins in beta out-of-frame sequences was weaker because fewer shared sequences reduced the signal-to-noise ratio.

In its sample, this clonotype was seen a few times. No cognate antigen has been identified for it. It has no much larger one-base neighbor in the sample; base qualities were not kept. To prepare the library, 5' RACE was applied. TCRdb names Illumina HiSeq 2000 as the instrument used. A universal primer binding site was added through template switching, and the final cDNA carried a unique molecular identifier so that TCR cDNA molecules could be counted accurately. Specific primers in the conserved constant-segment region were used to synthesize first-strand cDNA for TCR alpha and beta chains. To control for contamination, every cDNA library carried two barcodes: a SMART-Mk sample barcode plus Illumina barcodes. Two successive PCR steps introduced TruSeq adapter sequences along with Illumina sample barcodes. TCR alpha and beta cDNA libraries were sequenced on the Illumina HiSeq platform with custom primers. Per the authors' processing: MiGEC was used to process raw reads and extract unique molecular identifiers, and MiXCR was used to find CDR3 positions. For each individual, recombination models were inferred using an EM algorithm with the repgenHMM and IGoR tools. The analysis of shared clonotypes was done with the tcR package in R, with sharing normalized by the product of cloneset sizes. To study raw recombination without the effects of thymic and clonal selection, out-of-frame nonproductive sequences were analyzed. TCRdb reprocessing: public reads trimmed at Q25 with fastp, clones called with MiXCR, in-frame beta chains kept. A single entry per CDR3 protein holds the most common genes and DNA from its merged rows. V and J calls and clone size were set by TCRdb, not the authors. The sample yields fewer than 900,000 distinct CDR3 sequences; roughly 18% were counted once. The ten biggest clones cover around 13% of the sample.

Only healthy Caucasian donors were included. Three pairs of female monozygotic twins, all aged about 18 to 29 years, were included in the twin cohort. Peripheral blood mononuclear cells were the source from which RNA for the TCR libraries was isolated. A further study also used this sample, focusing on T cells expressing NK-cell markers. According to the second study: In sorted CD3+CD56+NKG2C+, CD3+CD56+NKG2C- and CD3+CD56-NKG2C+ T-cell subsets from 8 or 9 donors, TCR beta-chain repertoires were profiled. Among the eight sequenced donors, only one was HCMV-seronegative, while the other seven were HCMV-seropositive. To restrict sorting to alphabetaTCR-expressing T cells, an anti-gammadeltaTCR antibody was added in several experiments. In over five donors, the dominant CD3+CD56+NKG2C+ clonotypes were among the top 10 CD8+ clonotypes and accounted for about 1.0-8% of CD8+ T cells. Those dominant clonotypes were again the most abundant among CD3+CD56-NKG2C+ cells in a handful of donors, at roughly 28.3-60.1%. Whether the expanded NKG2C-expressing T cell clones were specific for HCMV antigens was left unclear. The eight sequenced donors were randomly selected healthy volunteers, three men and five women. HCMV-specific IgG was detected in serum with a commercial ELISA kit to determine HCMV serostatus. For about 6 donors, bulk peripheral blood T-cell repertoires were additionally sequenced from unsorted PBMC. Reads were demultiplexed and grouped by UMI with MIGEC, and clonotypes were assembled and quantified with MiTCR. Only TCR cDNA sequences supported by at least two reads were kept to exclude erroneous sequences. The tcR package was used for downstream repertoire analysis, and clonotypes were matched between fractions using CDR3 nucleotide sequence together with V segment. VDJmatch was used to annotate antigen specificity against VDJdb, with one amino acid substitution in CDR3 permitted.

Sequences were obtained from PBMCs. The receptor was isolated from a woman in her late teens or twenties in good health.

The CDR3 loop reads CASSQDRRGAGETQYF. Here is the DNA: TGTGCCAGCAGCCAAGATCGGCGGGGGGCGGGGGAGACCCAGTACTTC. The receptor chain draws on TRBV4-2 and TRBJ2-5, and 8 bases in between align with TRBD2. The CDR3 covers 16 residues, taking in both the cysteine and the phenylalanine. Here the CDR3 DNA is all that survives: 48 bases in frame from base 1. Trimming accounts for 0 bases at V and 5 bases at J, while the number of junction bases matched to no gene is 8. According to the germline V gene, CDR1 reads LGHNA and CDR2 reads YNFKEQ.